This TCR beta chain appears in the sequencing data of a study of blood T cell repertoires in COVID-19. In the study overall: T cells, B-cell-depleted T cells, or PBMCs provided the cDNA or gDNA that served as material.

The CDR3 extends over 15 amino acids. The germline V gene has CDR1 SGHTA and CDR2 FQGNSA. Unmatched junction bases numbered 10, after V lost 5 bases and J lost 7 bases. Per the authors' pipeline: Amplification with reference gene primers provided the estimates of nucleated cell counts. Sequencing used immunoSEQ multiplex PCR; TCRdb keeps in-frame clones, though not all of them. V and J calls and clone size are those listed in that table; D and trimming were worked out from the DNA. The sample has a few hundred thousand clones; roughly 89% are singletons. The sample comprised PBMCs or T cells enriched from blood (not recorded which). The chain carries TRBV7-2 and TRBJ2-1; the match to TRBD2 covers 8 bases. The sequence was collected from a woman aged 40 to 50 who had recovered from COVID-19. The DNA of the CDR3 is TGTGCCAGCAGCCTGACTAGCGTGTGGGGGAATGAGCAGTTCTTC. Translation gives CASSLTSVWGNEQFF. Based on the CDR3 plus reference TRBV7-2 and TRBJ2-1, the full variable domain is GAGVSQSPSNKVTEKGKDVELRCDPISGHTALYWYRQSLGQGLEFLIYFQGNSAPDKSGLPSDRFSAERTGGSVSTLTIQRTQQEDSAVYLCASSLTSVWGNEQFFGPGTRLTVL.